This T cell receptor beta chain was captured by sequencing in a study of blood T cell repertoires in COVID-19. The wider study: COVID-19 samples, acute and convalescent, were from the United States, Italy and Spain. PBMCs, B-cell-depleted T cells, or T cells were the source of the cDNA or gDNA that made up the material.

V trimming: 7 bases; J trimming: 0 bases; junction bases outside the gene matches: 8. In germline, CDR1 is MNHNY, CDR2 SVGAGI (reference sequence). The CDR3 loop spans 16 amino acids. Authors' analysis steps: Nucleated cell number was recorded as an estimate derived from reference gene primer amplification. Profiled with immunoSEQ multiplex PCR; TCRdb holds only in-frame clones, not every one. V, J and clone size reflect that table, while D and trimming were determined from the DNA. The repertoire holds under 60,000 clones, with 80% to 90% as singletons. The receptor was isolated from a human donor with active COVID-19. The donor label of this sample is uncertain. Material: peripheral blood. This rearrangement joins TRBV6-6 to TRBJ2-3, with 9 positions matching TRBD2. Here the CDR3 DNA reads TGTGCCAGCACCCCAAGCGGGGGGATTAGCACAGATACGCAGTATTTT. Its protein is CASTPSGGISTDTQYF.